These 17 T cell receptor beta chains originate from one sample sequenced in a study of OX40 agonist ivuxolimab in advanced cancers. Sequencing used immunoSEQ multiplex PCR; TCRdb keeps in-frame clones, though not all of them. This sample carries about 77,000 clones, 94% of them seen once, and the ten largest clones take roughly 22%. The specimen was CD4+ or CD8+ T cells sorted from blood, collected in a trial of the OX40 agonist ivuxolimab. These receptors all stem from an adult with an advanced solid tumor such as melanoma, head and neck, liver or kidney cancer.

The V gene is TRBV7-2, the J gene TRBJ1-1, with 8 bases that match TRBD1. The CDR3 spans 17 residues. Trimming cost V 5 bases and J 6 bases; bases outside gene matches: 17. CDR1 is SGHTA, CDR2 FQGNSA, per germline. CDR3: CASSPRTGTIWGAEAFF. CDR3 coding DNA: TGTGCCAGCAGCCCCCGGACAGGGACTATATGGGGGGCTGAAGCTTTCTTT.

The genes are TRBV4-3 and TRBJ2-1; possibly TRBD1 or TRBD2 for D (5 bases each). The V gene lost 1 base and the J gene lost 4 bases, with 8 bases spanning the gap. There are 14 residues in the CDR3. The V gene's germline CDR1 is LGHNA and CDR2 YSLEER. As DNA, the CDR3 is TGCGCCAGCAGCCAAGGGGACGGATACAATGAGCAGTTCTTC. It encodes CASSQGDGYNEQFF.

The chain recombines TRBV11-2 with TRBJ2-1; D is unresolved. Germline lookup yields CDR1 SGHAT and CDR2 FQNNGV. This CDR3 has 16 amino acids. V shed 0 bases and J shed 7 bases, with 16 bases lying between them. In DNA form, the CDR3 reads TGTGCCAGCAGCTTAGAGGGGTCACCCCCCGGGAATGAGCAGTTCTTC. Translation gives CASSLEGSPPGNEQFF.

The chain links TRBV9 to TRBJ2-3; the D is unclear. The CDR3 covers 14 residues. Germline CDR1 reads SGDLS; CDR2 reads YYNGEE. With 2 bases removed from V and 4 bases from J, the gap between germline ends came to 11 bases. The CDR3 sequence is CASSVSLSPDTQYF. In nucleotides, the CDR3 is TGTGCCAGCAGCGTTAGCCTCTCCCCAGATACGCAGTATTTT.

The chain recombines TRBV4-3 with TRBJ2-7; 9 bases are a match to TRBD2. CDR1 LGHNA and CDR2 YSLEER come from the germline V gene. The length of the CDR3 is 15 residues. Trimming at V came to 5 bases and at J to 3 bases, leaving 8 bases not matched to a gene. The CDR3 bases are TGCGCCAGCAGCACTCGACTAGCGGTAAACTACGAGCAGTACTTC. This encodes CASSTRLAVNYEQYF.

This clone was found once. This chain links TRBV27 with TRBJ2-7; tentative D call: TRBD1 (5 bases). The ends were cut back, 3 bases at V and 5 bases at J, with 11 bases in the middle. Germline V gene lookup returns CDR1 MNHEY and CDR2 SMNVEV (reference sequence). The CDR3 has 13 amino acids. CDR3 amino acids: CASSLPGLDEQYF. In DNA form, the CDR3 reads TGTGCCAGCAGTTTGCCAGGGTTAGACGAGCAGTACTTC.

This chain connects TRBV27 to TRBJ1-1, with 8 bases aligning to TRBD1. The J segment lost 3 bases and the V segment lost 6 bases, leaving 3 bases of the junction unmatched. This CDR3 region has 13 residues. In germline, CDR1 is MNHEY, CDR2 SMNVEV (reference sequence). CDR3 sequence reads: CASRWTGYTEAFF. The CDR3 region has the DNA TGTGCCAGCAGATGGACAGGGTACACTGAAGCTTTCTTT.

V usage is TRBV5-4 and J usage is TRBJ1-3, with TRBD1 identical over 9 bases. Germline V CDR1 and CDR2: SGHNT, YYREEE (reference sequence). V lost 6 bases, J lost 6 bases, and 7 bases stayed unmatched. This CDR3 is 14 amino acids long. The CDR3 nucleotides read TGTGCCAGCAATACACAGGGGGCCATAAACACCATATATTTT. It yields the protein CASNTQGAINTIYF.

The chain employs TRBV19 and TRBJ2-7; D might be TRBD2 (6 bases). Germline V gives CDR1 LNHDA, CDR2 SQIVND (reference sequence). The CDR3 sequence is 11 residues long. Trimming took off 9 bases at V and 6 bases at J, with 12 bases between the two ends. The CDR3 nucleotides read TGTGCCAGCGGGGGAGGCGGCGAGCAGTACTTC. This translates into CASGGGGEQYF. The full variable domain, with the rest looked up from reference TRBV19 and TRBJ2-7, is DGGITQSPKYLFRKEGQNVTLSCEQNLNHDAMYWYRQDPGQGLRLIYYSQIVNDFQKGDIAEGYSVSREKKESFPLTVTSAQKNPTAFYLCASGGGGEQYFGPGTRLTVT.

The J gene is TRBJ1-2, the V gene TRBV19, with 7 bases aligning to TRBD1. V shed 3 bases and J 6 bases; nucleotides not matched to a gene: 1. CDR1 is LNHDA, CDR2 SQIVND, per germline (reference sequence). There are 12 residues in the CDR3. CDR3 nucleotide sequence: TGTGCCAGTAGTATCACAGGGGATGGCTACACCTTC. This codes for CASSITGDGYTF. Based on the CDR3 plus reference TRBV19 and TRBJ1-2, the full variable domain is DGGITQSPKYLFRKEGQNVTLSCEQNLNHDAMYWYRQDPGQGLRLIYYSQIVNDFQKGDIAEGYSVSREKKESFPLTVTSAQKNPTAFYLCASSITGDGYTFGSGTRLTVV.

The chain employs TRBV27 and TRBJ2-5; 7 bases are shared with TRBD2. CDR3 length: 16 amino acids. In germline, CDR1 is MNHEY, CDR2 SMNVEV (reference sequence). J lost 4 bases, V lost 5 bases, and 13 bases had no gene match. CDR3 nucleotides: TGTGCCAGCAGTGCGCTAGCGGTTGCGGGGCCAGAGACCCAGTACTTC. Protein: CASSALAVAGPETQYF.

The CDR3 DNA follows: TGTGCCAGCAGCCCGGGCTGGGACAATGAGCAGTTCTTC. Its translation: CASSPGWDNEQFF. The V call is TRBV5-6, the J call TRBJ2-1; no reliable D call. The V end lost 4 bases, the J end lost 5 bases, and 10 bases lay between the germline ends. Per the germline V gene, CDR1 is SGHDT and CDR2 is YYEEEE. This CDR3 has 13 amino acids.

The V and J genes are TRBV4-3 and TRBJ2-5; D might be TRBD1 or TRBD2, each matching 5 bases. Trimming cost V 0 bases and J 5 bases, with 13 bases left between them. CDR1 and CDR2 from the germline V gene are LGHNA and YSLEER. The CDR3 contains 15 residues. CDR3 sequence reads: CASSQDGGFWETQYF. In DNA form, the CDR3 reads TGCGCCAGCAGCCAAGATGGGGGATTCTGGGAGACCCAGTACTTC.

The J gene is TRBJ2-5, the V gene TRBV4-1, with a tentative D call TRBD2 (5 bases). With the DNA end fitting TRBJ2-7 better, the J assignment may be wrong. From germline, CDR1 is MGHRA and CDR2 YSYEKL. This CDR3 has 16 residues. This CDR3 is CASGKPELGATYEQYF. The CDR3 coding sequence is TGCGCCAGCGGGAAGCCGGAACTGGGAGCTACCTACGAGCAGTACTTC.

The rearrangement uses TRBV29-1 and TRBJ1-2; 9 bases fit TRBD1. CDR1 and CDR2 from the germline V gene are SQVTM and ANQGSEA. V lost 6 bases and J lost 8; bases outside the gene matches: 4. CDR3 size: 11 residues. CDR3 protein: CSVRDREGYTF. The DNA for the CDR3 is TGCAGCGTACGGGACAGGGAAGGCTACACCTTC.

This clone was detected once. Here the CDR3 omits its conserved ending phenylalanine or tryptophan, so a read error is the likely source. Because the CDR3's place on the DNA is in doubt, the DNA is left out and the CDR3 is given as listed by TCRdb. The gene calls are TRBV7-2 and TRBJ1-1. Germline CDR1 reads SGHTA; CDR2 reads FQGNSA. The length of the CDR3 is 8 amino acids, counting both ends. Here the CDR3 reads CASSLDLL.

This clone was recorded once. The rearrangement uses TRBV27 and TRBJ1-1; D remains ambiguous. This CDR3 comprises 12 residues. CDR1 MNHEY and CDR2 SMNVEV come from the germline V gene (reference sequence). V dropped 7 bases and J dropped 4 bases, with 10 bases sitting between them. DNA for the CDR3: TGTGCCAGCAAGACGGGGAGCACTGAAGCTTTCTTT. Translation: CASKTGSTEAFF.